This TCR beta chain was documented in a study of T-cell reconstitution after alpha-beta-depleted transplantation in children. TCRbeta library preparation incorporated unique molecular identifiers. MiXCR, applied by TCRdb to the PCR reads, yields one record per CDR3 protein. The sample contains around 420,000 distinct CDR3 sequences, around 15% of which appear only once. Study findings and constraints: Roughly two months post-transplant, alpha-beta T cells reportedly originated from several hundred graft clones that had expanded. One year after transplant, T-cell counts and diversity came mostly from newly produced T cells.

This CDR3 comprises 15 residues. Trimming took 6 bases from V and 5 from J, leaving 16 bases between them. This clonotype was counted a few times. Its specificity is not known. The chain is built from TRBV12-3 or TRBV12-4 and TRBJ2-2; either TRBD1 or TRBD2 may supply D (6 bases each). This TCR was recovered from a boy younger than two who had a stem cell transplant for Wiskott-Aldrich syndrome, so the T cells may come from the graft donor. The material was PBMCs, mostly from graft donor cells, obtained 360 days after TCRalphabeta/CD19-depleted stem cell transplant. The CDR3 DNA is TGTGCCAGCAGGGTCCGGGGGCCACGAACCGGGGAGCTGTTTTTT. Its translation is CASRVRGPRTGELFF.